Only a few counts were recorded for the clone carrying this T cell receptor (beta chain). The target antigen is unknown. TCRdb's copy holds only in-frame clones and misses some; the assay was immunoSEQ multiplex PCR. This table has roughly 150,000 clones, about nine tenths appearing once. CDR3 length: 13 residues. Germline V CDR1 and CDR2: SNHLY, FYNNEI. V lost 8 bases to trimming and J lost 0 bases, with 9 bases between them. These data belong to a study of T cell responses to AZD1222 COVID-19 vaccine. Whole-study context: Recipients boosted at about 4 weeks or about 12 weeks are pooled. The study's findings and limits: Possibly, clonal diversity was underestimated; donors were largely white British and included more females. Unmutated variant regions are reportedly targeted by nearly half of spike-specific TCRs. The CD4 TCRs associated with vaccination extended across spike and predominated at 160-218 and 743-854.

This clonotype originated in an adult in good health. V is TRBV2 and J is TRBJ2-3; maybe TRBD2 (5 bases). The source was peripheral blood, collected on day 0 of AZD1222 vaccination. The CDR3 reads CASRSASTDTQYF. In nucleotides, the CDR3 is TGTGCCAGCCGTAGCGCTAGCACAGATACGCAGTATTTT.